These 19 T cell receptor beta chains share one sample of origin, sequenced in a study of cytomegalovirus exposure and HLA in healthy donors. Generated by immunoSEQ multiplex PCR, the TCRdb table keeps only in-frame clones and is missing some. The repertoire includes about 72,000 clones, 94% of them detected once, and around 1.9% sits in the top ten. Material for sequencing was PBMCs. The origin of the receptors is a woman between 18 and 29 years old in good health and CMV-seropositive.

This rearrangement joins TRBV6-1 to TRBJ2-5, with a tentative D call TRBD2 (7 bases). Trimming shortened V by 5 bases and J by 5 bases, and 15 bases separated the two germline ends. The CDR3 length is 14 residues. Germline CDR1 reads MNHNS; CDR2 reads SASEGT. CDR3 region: CASSRRGAGETQYF. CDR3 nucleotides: TGTGCCAGCAGTCGTCGGGGGGCCGGGGAGACCCAGTACTTC.

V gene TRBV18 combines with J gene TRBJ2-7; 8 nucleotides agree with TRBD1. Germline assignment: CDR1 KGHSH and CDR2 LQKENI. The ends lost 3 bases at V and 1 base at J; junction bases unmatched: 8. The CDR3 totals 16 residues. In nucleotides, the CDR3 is TGTGCCAGCTCACCTGGGCAGGGGGCGTCGTCCTACGAGCAGTACTTC. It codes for CASSPGQGASSYEQYF.

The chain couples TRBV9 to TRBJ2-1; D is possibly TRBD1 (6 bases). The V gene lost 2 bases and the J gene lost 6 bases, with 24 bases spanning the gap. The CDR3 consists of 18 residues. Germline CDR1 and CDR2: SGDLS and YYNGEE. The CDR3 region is CASSVGILGGMGANEQFF. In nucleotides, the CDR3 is TGTGCCAGCAGCGTTGGAATACTAGGGGGTATGGGGGCCAATGAGCAGTTCTTC.

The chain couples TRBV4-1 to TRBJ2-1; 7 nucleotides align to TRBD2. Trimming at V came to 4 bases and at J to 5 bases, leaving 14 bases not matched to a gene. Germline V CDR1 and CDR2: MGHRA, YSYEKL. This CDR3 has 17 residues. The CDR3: CASSLREGRESNNEQFF. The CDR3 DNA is TGCGCCAGCAGCCTAAGAGAGGGGAGGGAGTCCAACAATGAGCAGTTCTTC.

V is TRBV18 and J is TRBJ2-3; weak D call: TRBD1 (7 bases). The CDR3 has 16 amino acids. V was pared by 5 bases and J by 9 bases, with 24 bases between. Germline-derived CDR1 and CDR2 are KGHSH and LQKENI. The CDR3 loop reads CASSRDQTGTGDTQYF. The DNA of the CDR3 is TGTGCCAGCTCAAGGGACCAGACAGGGACGGGGGACACGCAGTATTTT.

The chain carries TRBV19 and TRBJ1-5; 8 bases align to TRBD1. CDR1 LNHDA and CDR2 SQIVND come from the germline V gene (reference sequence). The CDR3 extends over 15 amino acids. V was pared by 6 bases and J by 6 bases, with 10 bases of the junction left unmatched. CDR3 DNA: TGTGCCAGTAGCCCCCGGGACAGGAAGAGTCAGCCCCAGCATTTT. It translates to CASSPRDRKSQPQHF.

CDR3 amino acids: CASSLSGLAGGSSYEQYF. In nucleotides, the CDR3 is TGTGCCAGCAGTTTATCCGGGCTAGCGGGAGGGTCCTCCTACGAGCAGTACTTC. The chain employs TRBV27 and TRBJ2-7, with TRBD2 identical over 12 bases. This CDR3 region has 18 residues. From germline, CDR1 is MNHEY and CDR2 SMNVEV (reference sequence). The V and J ends lost 0 bases and 0 bases, in that order; junction bases with no gene match: 6.

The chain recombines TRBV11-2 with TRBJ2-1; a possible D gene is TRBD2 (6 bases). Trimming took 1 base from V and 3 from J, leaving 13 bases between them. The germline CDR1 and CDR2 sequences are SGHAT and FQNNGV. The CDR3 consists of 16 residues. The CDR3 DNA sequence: TGTGCCAGCAGCTTAGGGTTGGCTAGCGACTACAATGAGCAGTTCTTC. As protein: CASSLGLASDYNEQFF.

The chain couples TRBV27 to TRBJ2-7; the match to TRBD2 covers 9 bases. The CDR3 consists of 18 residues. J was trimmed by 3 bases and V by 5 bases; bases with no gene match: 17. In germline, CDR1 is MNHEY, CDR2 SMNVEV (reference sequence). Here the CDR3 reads CASSPSRVAGDVGYEQYF. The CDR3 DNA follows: TGTGCCAGCAGTCCCTCGAGGGTAGCGGGAGATGTGGGCTACGAGCAGTACTTC.

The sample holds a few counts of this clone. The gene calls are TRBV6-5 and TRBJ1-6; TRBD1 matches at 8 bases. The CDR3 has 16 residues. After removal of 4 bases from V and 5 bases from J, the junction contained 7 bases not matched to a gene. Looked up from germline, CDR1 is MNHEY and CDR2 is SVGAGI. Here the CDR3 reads CASSLFQTGDNSPLHF. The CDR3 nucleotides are TGTGCCAGCAGTTTGTTTCAGACAGGGGATAATTCACCCCTCCACTTT.

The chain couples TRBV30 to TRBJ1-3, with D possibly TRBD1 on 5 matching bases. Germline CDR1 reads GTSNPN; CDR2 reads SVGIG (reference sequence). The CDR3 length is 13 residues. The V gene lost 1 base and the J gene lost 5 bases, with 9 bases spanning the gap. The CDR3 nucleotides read TGTGCCTGGAGTGAGGGGTTGCGAAACACCATATATTTT. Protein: CAWSEGLRNTIYF.

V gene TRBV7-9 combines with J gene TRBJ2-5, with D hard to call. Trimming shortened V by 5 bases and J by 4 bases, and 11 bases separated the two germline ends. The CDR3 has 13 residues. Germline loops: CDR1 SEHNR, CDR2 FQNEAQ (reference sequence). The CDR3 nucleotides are TGTGCCAGCAGCCTATTAACCGGAGAGACCCAGTACTTC. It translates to CASSLLTGETQYF.

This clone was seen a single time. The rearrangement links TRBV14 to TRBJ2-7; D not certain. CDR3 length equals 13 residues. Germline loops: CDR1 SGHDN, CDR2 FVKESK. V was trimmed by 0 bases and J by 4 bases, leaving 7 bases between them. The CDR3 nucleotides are TGTGCCAGCAGCCAAGAGATTAGTTACGAGCAGTACTTC. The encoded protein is CASSQEISYEQYF.

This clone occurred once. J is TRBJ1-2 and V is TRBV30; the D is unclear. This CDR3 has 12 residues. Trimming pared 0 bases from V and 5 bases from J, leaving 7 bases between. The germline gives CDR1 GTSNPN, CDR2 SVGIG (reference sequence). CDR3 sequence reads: CAWSVSGYGYTF. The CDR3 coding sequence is TGTGCCTGGAGTGTGAGCGGATATGGCTACACCTTC.

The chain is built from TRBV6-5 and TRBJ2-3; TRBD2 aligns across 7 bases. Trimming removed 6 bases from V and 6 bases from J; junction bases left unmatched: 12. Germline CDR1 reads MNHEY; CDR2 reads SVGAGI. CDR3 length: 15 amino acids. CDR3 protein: CASSRTSVGGDTQYF. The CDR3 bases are TGTGCCAGCAGCCGCACTAGCGTTGGGGGGGATACGCAGTATTTT.

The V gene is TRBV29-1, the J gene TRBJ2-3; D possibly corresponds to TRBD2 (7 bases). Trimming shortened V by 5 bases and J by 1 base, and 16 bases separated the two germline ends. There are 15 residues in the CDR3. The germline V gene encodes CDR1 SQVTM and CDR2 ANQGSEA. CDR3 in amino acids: CSVSSGGTRTDTQYF. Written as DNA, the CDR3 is TGCAGCGTTTCGTCCGGGGGGACACGCACAGATACGCAGTATTTT.

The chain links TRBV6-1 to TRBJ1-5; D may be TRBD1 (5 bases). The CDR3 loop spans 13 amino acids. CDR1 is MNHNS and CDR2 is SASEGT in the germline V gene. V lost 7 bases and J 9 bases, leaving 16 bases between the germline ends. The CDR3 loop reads CASIKDKAGPQHF. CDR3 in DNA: TGTGCCAGCATTAAGGACAAGGCCGGGCCCCAGCATTTT.

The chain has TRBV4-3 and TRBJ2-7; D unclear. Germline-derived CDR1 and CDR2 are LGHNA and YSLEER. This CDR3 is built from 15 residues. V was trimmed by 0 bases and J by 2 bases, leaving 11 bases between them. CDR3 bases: TGCGCCAGCAGCCAAGACTGGCAGACTCCCTACGAGCAGTACTTC. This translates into CASSQDWQTPYEQYF.

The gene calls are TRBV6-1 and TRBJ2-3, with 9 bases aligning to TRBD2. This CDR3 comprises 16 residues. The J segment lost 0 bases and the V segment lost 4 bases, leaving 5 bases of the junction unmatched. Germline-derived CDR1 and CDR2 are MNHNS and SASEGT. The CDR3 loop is CASSGPLAGSTDTQYF. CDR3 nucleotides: TGTGCCAGCAGTGGCCCCCTAGCGGGGAGCACAGATACGCAGTATTTT.